This T cell receptor (beta chain) was obtained from a study of shared clonotypes between healthy human individuals. About the study: CD8 memory received one plate per donor, CD8 naive two, CD4 memory three and CD4 naive three.

Only CD45RO-negative cells positively selected for CCR7 counted as naive CD8 cells, so terminally differentiated effector memory CD45RA+ cells were excluded. Every one of the donors was a Caucasian adult that lived in Nashville, Tennessee. Germline V CDR1 and CDR2: LGHNA, YSLEER. V shed 0 bases and J shed 3 bases, with 14 bases lying between them. The CDR3 runs 17 residues. The table came from immunoSEQ multiplex PCR; TCRdb's copy has only in-frame clones and leaves some out. The sample carries roughly 600,000 clones, 95% to 98% recorded once. This TCR was recovered from a man aged 30 to 45 in good health. The gene calls are TRBV4-3 and TRBJ2-2; maybe TRBD1 (6 bases). Input material: naive CD8+ T cells sorted from blood. The CDR3 loop is CASSQDPEDSYTGELFF. DNA of the CDR3: TGCGCCAGCAGCCAAGATCCCGAGGACAGCTACACCGGGGAGCTGTTTTTT.